The 30 T cell receptor beta chains below were found in one sample sequenced in a study of T cell clonality in common variable immunodeficiency. This table comes from immunoSEQ multiplex PCR, and its TCRdb copy is limited to in-frame clones, with some not included. Observed in the sample are around 45,000 clones, none of them singletons. Material for sequencing was peripheral blood mononuclear cells. Receptors were obtained from a person aged 18 to 75 in good health.

In this sample, this clone turned up many times. The missing CDR3 end, 3 residues past where the read stops, is filled in from the germline J gene. This chain connects TRBV20-1 to TRBJ1-1, with 9 bases lining up with TRBD1. Germline assignment: CDR1 DFQATT and CDR2 SNEGSKA (reference sequence). V dropped 1 base and J dropped 5; count of bases not matched to a gene: 11. The CDR3 totals 16 residues. The chain's CDR3 is CSARGFNRGRATEAFF. The CDR3 DNA, read in part, is TGCAGTGCTAGAGGTTTTAACAGGGGGCGAGCGACTGAA.

This clone occurred many times. The read terminates 3 residues before the CDR3 end, so the remaining end is supplied by the germline J gene. The genes are TRBV7-9 and TRBJ2-4, with D possibly matching TRBD2 (5 bases). The V gene's germline CDR1 is SEHNR and CDR2 FQNEAQ (reference sequence). The CDR3 covers 15 residues. Trimming stripped 6 bases from V and 9 bases from J, with 21 bases between. This CDR3 is CASSLSVSQRRIQYF. CDR3 bases read: TGTGCCAGCAGTTTATCTGTTAGCCAGCGGCGCATT.

This clone was observed at least ten times. The CDR3 loop reads CASITQGQGLLNTEAFF. The CDR3 DNA, read in part, is TGTGCCAGCATTACGCAAGGGCAGGGCTTACTAAACACTGAA. V is TRBV28 and J is TRBJ1-1; D may be TRBD1 (5 bases). The read finishes 3 residues shy of the CDR3 end, and the germline J gene is used to complete it. From germline, CDR1 is MDHEN and CDR2 SYDVKM. The CDR3 spans 17 residues. V gave up 7 bases and J gave up 2 bases, with 23 bases separating them.

This clone was recorded many times. The CDR3 sequence: CASSLSGRPHNEQFF. The part of the CDR3 DNA that was read is TGTGCCAGCAGTCTTAGCGGGAGACCTCACAATGAG. The V gene is TRBV12-3 or TRBV12-4, the J gene TRBJ2-1; TRBD2 matches 9 bases. With the read ending 3 residues before the CDR3 end, the germline J gene is used to fill in that end. V lost 5 bases and J lost 5; bases outside the gene matches: 7. The CDR3 is 15 amino acids.

This clone was counted many times. The read halts 3 residues ahead of the CDR3 end, with the missing end drawn from the germline J gene. The chain is built from TRBV5-4 and TRBJ2-3; 8 nucleotides align to TRBD2. The CDR3 consists of 15 residues. The V and J ends lost 4 bases and 7 bases, in that order; junction bases with no gene match: 11. Germline lookup yields CDR1 SGHNT and CDR2 YYREEE (reference sequence). The CDR3 reads CASSPSGTSMYTQYF. CDR3 DNA (partial): TGTGCCAGCAGCCCTTCCGGGACTAGTATGTATACG.

This clone was counted a few times. The read stops 3 residues short of the end of the CDR3; the missing end is completed from the germline J gene. The V call is TRBV18, the J call TRBJ1-1, with D possibly TRBD1 on 5 matching bases. Trimming took 4 bases from V and 0 from J, leaving 12 bases between them. CDR1 is KGHSH and CDR2 is LQKENI in the germline V gene. The CDR3 loop spans 15 amino acids. Partial CDR3 DNA: TGTGCCAGCTCACTTACGACAGATCTGAACACTGAA. Amino acids: CASSLTTDLNTE. The CDR3 in full is CASSLTTDLNTEAFF.

This clone has ten or more counts. Read coverage stops 3 residues before the CDR3 terminus; the germline J gene supplies the remainder. The chain recombines TRBV30 with TRBJ1-2; TRBD1 agrees at 8 bases. Germline values: CDR1 GTSNPN, CDR2 SVGIG (reference sequence). The CDR3 extends over 14 amino acids. The V and J ends lost 7 bases and 1 base, in that order; junction bases with no gene match: 8. CDR3 protein: CASNQGALNYGYTF. Partial CDR3 DNA: TGTGCCTCTAACCAGGGGGCGCTTAACTATGGC.

This clone was seen ten or more times. The CDR3 spells CASSSQETQYF. The part of the CDR3 DNA that was read is TGCGCCAGCAGCTCTCAAGAGACC. V usage is TRBV5-1 and J usage is TRBJ2-5; D gene uncertain. The missing CDR3 end, 3 residues past where the read stops, is filled in from the germline J gene. V lost 3 bases to trimming and J lost 2 bases, with 2 bases between them. Germline values: CDR1 SGHRS, CDR2 YFSETQ. This CDR3 has 11 residues. The variable domain in full, completed from reference TRBV5-1 and TRBJ2-5, reads KAGVTQTPRYLIKTRGQQVTLSCSPISGHRSVSWYQQTPGQGLQFLFEYFSETQRNKGNFPGRFSGRQFSNSRSEMNVSTLELGDSALYLCASSSQETQYFGPGTRLLVL.

This clone was detected only a few times. Sequencing ends 3 residues short of the CDR3 end; the germline J gene provides the rest. This chain joins TRBV19 and TRBJ2-7; 9 nucleotides line up with TRBD2. In germline, CDR1 is LNHDA, CDR2 SQIVND (reference sequence). V lost 3 bases and J lost 6; bases outside the gene matches: 6. The CDR3 length is 14 residues. CDR3 DNA, as far as it was read: TGTGCCAGTAGTATCTGGCTAGCGGGAATCGAG. Translated, it gives CASSIWLAGIE. The entire CDR3 sequence reads CASSIWLAGIEQYF.

This clone occurred many times. The read terminates 3 residues before the CDR3 end, so the remaining end is supplied by the germline J gene. The chain is built from TRBV5-1 and TRBJ2-5, with 7 bases fitting TRBD2. The CDR3 has 14 residues. J lost 3 bases, V lost 3 bases, and 5 bases had no gene match. CDR1 is SGHRS and CDR2 is YFSETQ in the germline V gene. Partial CDR3 DNA: TGCGCCAGCAGCTCCGGGACTACCGAAGAGACC. Protein product: CASSSGTTEET. The CDR3 reads in full as CASSSGTTEETQYF.

This clone has a count of ten or more. The read gets to within 3 residues of the CDR3 end, and the germline J gene fills in the rest. The gene calls are TRBV30 and TRBJ1-2; a weak D match, TRBD1 (6 bases). This CDR3 has 13 amino acids. Germline CDR1 is GTSNPN and CDR2 is SVGIG (reference sequence). The CDR3 loop is CAWSRDRPVGYTF. Incomplete CDR3 DNA: TGTGCCTGGAGCCGAGACAGGCCTGTGGGC.

This clone was detected many times. The CDR3 DNA, read in part, is TGTGCCAGCAGCCAAAACAGGGATGAGGACACTGAA. Its translation: CASSQNRDEDTE. The full CDR3 protein reads CASSQNRDEDTEAFF. The rearrangement joins TRBV7-9 to TRBJ1-1; D might be TRBD1 (6 bases). The CDR3 extends 3 residues past the end of the read, so its final part is completed from the germline J gene. Germline CDR1 SEHNR, CDR2 FQNEAQ (reference sequence). The CDR3 covers 15 residues. The ends were cut back, 5 bases at V and 3 bases at J, with 16 bases in the middle. The variable domain in full, with the rest retrieved from reference TRBV7-9 and TRBJ1-1, is DTGVSQNPRHKITKRGQNVTFRCDPISEHNRLYWYRQTLGQGPEFLTYFQNEAQLEKSRLLSDRFSAERPKGSFSTLEIQRTEQGDSAMYLCASSQNRDEDTEAFFGQGTRLTVV.

In this sample, this clone turned up many times. Coverage ceases 3 residues before the CDR3 finishes, and the germline J gene fills in the end. The V gene is TRBV6-1, the J gene TRBJ2-1; maybe TRBD1 (6 bases). V was shortened by 4 bases and J by 6 bases, with 10 bases between the two germline ends. The CDR3 runs to 13 residues. The germline V gene has CDR1 MNHNS and CDR2 SASEGT. CDR3 loop: CASSGDRFNEQFF. The CDR3 bases that were read are TGTGCCAGCAGTGGAGACAGGTTCAATGAG.

This clone appeared many times. The read ends 3 residues before the CDR3 terminus; that terminus is restored from the germline J gene. This chain links TRBV30 with TRBJ1-1; TRBD1 is a possible D gene (5 bases). The CDR3 runs 11 residues. CDR1 is GTSNPN, CDR2 SVGIG, per germline (reference sequence). The covered CDR3 bases are TGTGCCTGGAGTGTGTGGGGCCGG. The encoded protein is CAWSVWGR. The entire CDR3 protein reads CAWSVWGRAFF. Variable domain in full (rest from reference TRBV30 and TRBJ1-1): SQTIHQWPATLVQPVGSPLSLECTVEGTSNPNLYWYRQAAGRGLQLLFYSVGIGQISSEVPQNLSASRPQDRQFILSSKKLLLSDSGFYLCAWSVWGRAFFGQGTRLTVV.

This clone was detected ten times or more. The CDR3 end falls 3 residues outside the read, so it is completed with the germline J gene. This rearrangement joins TRBV19 to TRBJ1-1; D is undetermined. The CDR3 runs 14 residues. Trimming removed 3 bases from V and 3 bases from J, with 11 bases in between. Germline V gene lookup returns CDR1 LNHDA and CDR2 SQIVND (reference sequence). This chain's CDR3 is CASSMRAGDTEAFF. The covered CDR3 bases are TGTGCCAGTAGTATGAGGGCGGGCGACACTGAA.

At least ten counts were recorded for this clone. Read sequence stops 3 residues before the CDR3 end, and the germline J gene provides the missing end. V and J are TRBV7-2 and TRBJ2-3; unclear D gene. The V gene's germline CDR1 is SGHTA and CDR2 FQGNSA. CDR3 length: 12 residues. V gave up 3 bases and J gave up 4 bases, with 5 bases separating them. CDR3 region: CASSFRADTQYF. The CDR3 bases that were read are TGTGCCAGCAGCTTTAGGGCAGATACG.

This clone was seen repeatedly, ten times or more. The observed sequence ends 3 residues before the CDR3 terminus, with the missing tail filled in from the germline J gene. This chain joins TRBV13 and TRBJ1-2; weak D call: TRBD1 (6 bases). The CDR3 spans 14 residues. Deletions cut 6 bases from V and 0 bases from J, with 11 bases between. Per the germline V gene, CDR1 is PRHDT and CDR2 is FYEKMQ (reference sequence). CDR3 bases read: TGTGCCAGCAGACTAGGACAGACTAACTATGGC. It yields the protein CASRLGQTNYG. The full CDR3 reads CASRLGQTNYGYTF.

In this sample, this clone turned up a few times. From the germline J gene comes the end of the CDR3, since the read stops 3 residues before it. The chain combines TRBV16 with TRBJ1-2; the match to TRBD1 covers 8 bases. Trimming removed 2 bases from V and 3 bases from J; junction bases left unmatched: 5. The CDR3 is made up of 15 amino acids. Germline V gene data show CDR1 as KGHSY and CDR2 as FQNENV. CDR3 sequence reads: CASSQLNRGDYGYTF. CDR3 DNA (partial): TGTGCCAGCAGCCAACTGAACAGGGGGGACTATGGC.

This clone occurred many times. The read finishes 3 residues shy of the CDR3 end, and the germline J gene is used to complete it. The rearrangement links TRBV7-6 to TRBJ2-5; TRBD2 might be the D (6 bases). The V gene lost 9 bases and the J gene lost 5 bases, with 25 bases spanning the gap. Germline V gene lookup returns CDR1 SGHVS and CDR2 FNYEAQ. The CDR3 is 16 amino acids. The covered CDR3 bases are TGTGCCAGTGTGCCGGGACTCGCGAACCGGGGGGAGACC. This gives the protein CASVPGLANRGET. The CDR3 in full is CASVPGLANRGETQYF.

This clone showed up many times. The read comes to an end 3 residues before the CDR3 does, leaving the germline J gene to fill in the end. The chain couples TRBV20-1 to TRBJ1-2; D uncertain. The CDR3 runs 13 residues. V lost 4 bases and J 4 bases, leaving 13 bases between the germline ends. Germline V gives CDR1 DFQATT, CDR2 SNEGSKA (reference sequence). The sequenced CDR3 bases are TGCAGTGCTATAGGCGGGATCGGCTATGGC. Translation: CSAIGGIGYG. The full-length CDR3 reads as CSAIGGIGYGYTF.

This clone has ten or more counts. Sequencing ends 3 residues short of the CDR3 end; the germline J gene provides the rest. The chain carries TRBV20-1 and TRBJ1-1; 9 bases are a match to TRBD1. J was trimmed by 1 base and V by 4 bases; bases with no gene match: 10. Germline V gives CDR1 DFQATT, CDR2 SNEGSKA (reference sequence). The CDR3 extends over 16 amino acids. Here the CDR3 reads CSAKWGTGSRNTEAFF. CDR3 DNA, as far as it was read: TGCAGTGCTAAGTGGGGGACAGGGTCGAGGAACACTGAA.

With respect to this clone: One end of the junction is discordant with germline, which a read error may explain. The read is 3 residues too short to cover the CDR3 end, so that end is filled in from the germline J gene. This chain links TRBV7-8 with TRBJ1-5, with a weak D call TRBD1 (5 bases). Looked up from germline, CDR1 is SGHVS and CDR2 is FQNEAQ. This CDR3 is 15 amino acids long. The chain's CDR3 is CASSLALGGNQPQHF. The covered CDR3 bases are TGTGCCAGCAGTTTAGCTTTAGGGGGCAATCAGCCC.

Only a few counts were recorded for this clone. Coverage ceases 3 residues before the CDR3 finishes, and the germline J gene fills in the end. The chain links TRBV7-8 to TRBJ2-7; D may match TRBD1 or TRBD2 (6 bases each). This CDR3 has 18 residues. Trimming took 5 bases from V and 2 from J, leaving 25 bases between them. The germline CDR1 and CDR2 sequences are SGHVS and FQNEAQ. CDR3 loop: CASSLRTAGATGAYEQYF. Partial CDR3 DNA: TGTGCCAGCAGCCTACGTACGGCAGGGGCCACGGGAGCCTACGAG.

This clone showed up many times. The read finishes 3 residues shy of the CDR3 end, and the germline J gene is used to complete it. J is TRBJ2-1 and V is TRBV20-1; TRBD2 aligns across 13 bases. The germline CDR1 and CDR2 sequences are DFQATT and SNEGSKA (reference sequence). The V segment lost 0 bases and the J segment 1 base; nucleotides outside the gene matches: 6. The CDR3 runs to 18 residues. The CDR3 DNA, read in part, is TGCAGTGCTAGAGATCTTGGGGGACTAGCGGGGTCCTACAATGAG. This sequence encodes CSARDLGGLAGSYNE. The complete CDR3 protein is CSARDLGGLAGSYNEQFF.

This clone has ten or more counts. Read coverage stops 3 residues before the CDR3 terminus; the germline J gene supplies the remainder. V is TRBV13 and J is TRBJ2-3; tentatively, D is TRBD2 (6 bases). CDR3 size: 14 residues. Germline V gene sequence: CDR1 PRHDT, CDR2 FYEKMQ (reference sequence). V lost 5 bases and J 6 bases, leaving 15 bases between the germline ends. The CDR3 is CASSPRRAGDTQYF. The sequenced part of the CDR3 DNA is TGTGCCAGCAGCCCCCGGAGGGCGGGGGATACG.

There are many counts of this clone. The read ends 3 residues early relative to the CDR3; the germline J gene fills the gap. The rearrangement joins TRBV18 to TRBJ2-1, with 10 bases identical to TRBD2. Germline V CDR1 and CDR2: KGHSH, LQKENI. The CDR3 has 17 amino acids. Trimming at V came to 3 bases and at J to 5 bases, leaving 10 bases not matched to a gene. CDR3 DNA, as far as it was read: TGTGCCAGCTCACCCACTAGCGGGATACTGCGCGACAATGAG. Encoded protein: CASSPTSGILRDNE. The entire CDR3 reads CASSPTSGILRDNEQFF.

This clone was recorded at least ten times. The CDR3 DNA, read in part, is TGTGCCAGCAGCGCCCGAGGGGGGGAGGGTGGC. It is translated as CASSARGGEGG. The CDR3 in its entirety is CASSARGGEGGYTF. The chain joins TRBV7-2 to TRBJ1-2; maybe TRBD1 (6 bases). The read stops 3 residues short of the end of the CDR3; the missing end is completed from the germline J gene. Trimming shortened V by 5 bases and J by 7 bases, and 17 bases separated the two germline ends. This CDR3 has 14 amino acids. Germline CDR1 and CDR2: SGHTA and FQGNSA.

This clone was recorded at least ten times. The read finishes 3 residues shy of the CDR3 end, and the germline J gene is used to complete it. V usage is TRBV29-1 and J usage is TRBJ1-2, with D hard to call. V gave up 3 bases and J gave up 1 base, with 15 bases separating them. The CDR3 spans 15 residues. The germline gives CDR1 SQVTM, CDR2 ANQGSEA. CDR3 DNA (partial): TGCAGCGTTGAGGATTGGCGGAAGTATAACTATGGC. Residues: CSVEDWRKYNYG. In full, the CDR3 is CSVEDWRKYNYGYTF.

This clone was seen many times. The sequenced fragment ends 3 residues before the CDR3 boundary, so the rest is inferred from the germline J gene. The chain couples TRBV10-3 to TRBJ2-1; maybe TRBD1 (7 bases). V gave up 3 bases and J gave up 1 base, with 10 bases separating them. Germline CDR1 and CDR2: ENHRY and SYGVKD. This CDR3 is built from 15 residues. The sequenced part of the CDR3 DNA is TGTGCCATCAGTGACAGGGGGGCATCCTACAATGAG. Protein: CAISDRGASYNE. The entire CDR3 is CAISDRGASYNEQFF.

The sample holds many counts of this clone. The CDR3 goes on 3 residues after the read ends, and that part is filled in from the germline J gene. Other DNA sequences in the same sample also yield this CDR3. The V and J genes are TRBV7-2 and TRBJ2-7; D remains unclear. The V and J ends lost 5 bases and 0 bases respectively, with 2 bases between them. The CDR3 is 11 amino acids. Germline assignment: CDR1 SGHTA and CDR2 FQGNSA. The CDR3 sequence is CASSHSYEQYF. The part of the CDR3 DNA that was read is TGTGCCAGCAGCCACTCCTACGAG.